These T cell receptor beta chains were read from a single sample in a study of cytomegalovirus exposure and HLA in healthy donors. Sequencing was performed with immunoSEQ multiplex PCR; in TCRdb, only in-frame clones are kept and a portion is missing. The sample contains about 110,000 clones, 80% to 90% of which appear only once. The material sequenced was PBMCs. The receptors come from a man over 45 in good health and CMV-seronegative. The CDR3 runs from the conserved cysteine through the conserved F or W. The order of the fields is D gene, V gene, J gene, clone size, CDR3 protein, CDR3 DNA. The D gene is left open where the match is weak. Rows may omit the clone size; those that give it use once, few, many or a size class.

TRBD1,TRBV19,TRBJ2-5,NA,CASSSTTGAKTQYF,TGTGCCAGTAGTTCTACGACAGGGGCAAAGACCCAGTACTTC
TRBD1,TRBV29-1,TRBJ2-5,NA,CSAGQGGFVQETQYF,TGCAGCGCGGGACAGGGTGGTTTCGTACAAGAGACCCAGTACTTC
TRBD1,TRBV7-2,TRBJ2-4,NA,CASSSPRTGPPKNIQYF,TGTGCCAGCAGCTCACCCCGGACAGGCCCTCCCAAAAACATTCAGTACTTC
NA,TRBV9,TRBJ2-1,NA,CASSPRIGVNEQFF,TGTGCCAGCAGCCCAAGAATAGGGGTCAATGAGCAGTTCTTC
NA,TRBV4-1,TRBJ1-6,medium-sized,CASSQAGANSPLHF,TGCGCCAGCAGCCAAGCAGGGGCCAATTCACCCCTCCACTTT
NA,TRBV2,TRBJ2-5,NA,CASRLGASPQETQYF,TGTGCCAGCAGGCTGGGAGCGAGCCCCCAAGAGACCCAGTACTTC
TRBD1,TRBV5-1,TRBJ2-2,once,CASIFLGTGSTGELFF,TGCGCCAGCATTTTTTTAGGGACAGGGTCCACCGGGGAGCTGTTTTTT
TRBD2,TRBV2,TRBJ2-2,NA,CASIPLAGGTGELFF,TGTGCCAGTATTCCCCTAGCGGGGGGCACCGGGGAGCTGTTTTTT
NA,TRBV7-9,TRBJ2-4,few,CASSSREVRNIQYF,TGTGCCAGCAGCTCCAGGGAGGTGAGAAACATTCAGTACTTC
NA,TRBV7-2,TRBJ1-2,once,CASTGDISNYGYTF,TGTGCCAGCACCGGGGACATCTCTAACTATGGCTACACCTTC
NA,TRBV15,TRBJ1-2,NA,CATSRDPVYGYTF,TGTGCCACCAGCAGAGATCCAGTCTATGGCTACACCTTC
NA,TRBV11-2,TRBJ2-7,NA,CASSPAVRSEHEQYF,TGTGCCAGCAGCCCCGCGGTCAGATCCGAGCACGAGCAGTACTTC
NA,TRBV28,TRBJ2-5,NA,CASSSLRQGLRGAQYF,TGTGCCAGCAGTTCCCTCCGACAGGGCCTGAGGGGGGCCCAGTACTTC
TRBD1,TRBV13,TRBJ1-5,few,CASSSKGAQPQHF,TGTGCCAGCAGCTCTAAGGGGGCCCAGCCCCAGCATTTT
NA,TRBV4-1,TRBJ2-5,NA,CASSQGTNRETQYF,TGCGCCAGCAGCCAAGGGACTAATCGAGAGACCCAGTACTTC
NA,TRBV30,TRBJ1-5,NA,CAWGRDKNQPQHF,TGTGCCTGGGGCCGGGACAAAAATCAGCCCCAGCATTTT
NA,TRBV11-3,TRBJ2-2,NA,CASSLGGGNTGELFF,TGTGCCAGCAGCCTAGGGGGGGGGAACACCGGGGAGCTGTTTTTT
TRBD2,TRBV7-2,TRBJ2-1,once,CASSVTSGGNHEQFF,TGTGCCAGCAGCGTTACTAGCGGGGGGAACCATGAGCAGTTCTTC
NA,TRBV7-9,TRBJ1-5,NA,CASSPHGQNQPQHF,TGTGCCAGCAGCCCCCATGGGCAGAACCAGCCCCAGCATTTT
NA,TRBV9,TRBJ2-3,NA,CASSRGFSHSPPDTQYF,TGTGCCAGCAGCCGGGGATTTTCCCACAGCCCTCCAGATACGCAGTATTTT
NA,TRBV18,TRBJ2-1,once,CASSPPGLRDEQFF,TGTGCCAGCTCACCACCAGGGCTGAGGGATGAGCAGTTCTTC
NA,TRBV6-5,TRBJ2-6,NA,CASSYGWSSGANVLTF,TGTGCCAGCAGTTACGGCTGGAGCTCTGGGGCCAACGTCCTGACTTTC
TRBD1,TRBV19,TRBJ1-5,NA,CASSIDATGLQPQHF,TGTGCCAGTAGTATAGATGCGACAGGGCTTCAGCCCCAGCATTTT
TRBD2,TRBV6-5,TRBJ2-1,NA,CASRSGTSGRGEQFF,TGTGCCAGCAGATCGGGGACTAGCGGAAGGGGTGAGCAGTTCTTC
NA,TRBV20-1,TRBJ1-2,NA,CSARDSYGYTF,TGCAGTGCTAGAGATAGTTATGGCTACACCTTC
NA,TRBV9,TRBJ1-6,NA,CASSVGHNSPLHF,TGTGCCAGCAGCGTGGGCCATAATTCACCCCTCCACTTT
NA,TRBV7-2,TRBJ2-6,NA,CASSQKAGANVLTF,TGTGCCAGCAGCCAGAAAGCTGGGGCCAACGTCCTGACTTTC
NA,TRBV10-3,TRBJ1-1,NA,CAISDGKRDTEAFF,TGTGCCATCAGTGACGGTAAGAGGGACACTGAAGCTTTCTTT
NA,TRBV10-3,TRBJ2-5,NA,CAISDEGVAETQYF,TGTGCCATCAGTGATGAGGGGGTCGCAGAGACCCAGTACTTC
NA,TRBV27,TRBJ1-4,once,CASGTHNNEKLFF,TGTGCCAGCGGGACTCACAATAATGAAAAACTGTTTTTT
TRBD1,TRBV4-2,TRBJ2-5,NA,CASSQDPGQGAEETQYF,TGTGCCAGCAGCCAAGATCCTGGACAGGGGGCTGAGGAGACCCAGTACTTC
NA,TRBV7-2,TRBJ1-5,NA,CASSSGEWNQPQHF,TGTGCCAGCAGCTCCGGGGAGTGGAATCAGCCCCAGCATTTT
NA,TRBV5-4,TRBJ1-2,NA,CASSLLRGAEGYGYTF,TGTGCCAGCAGCTTGTTACGGGGGGCTGAGGGGTATGGCTACACCTTC
TRBD1,TRBV19,TRBJ2-5,NA,CASSRTGWRSETQYF,TGTGCCAGTAGTAGGACAGGGTGGAGGTCCGAGACCCAGTACTTC